This entry lists 26 T cell receptor beta chains sequenced from one sample in a study of PD-1 blockade in classical Hodgkin lymphoma. Using immunoSEQ multiplex PCR, the repertoire was profiled, and TCRdb retains in-frame clones only, with some absent. The data hold about 40,000 clones, with more than 75% observed a single time. Brentuximab vedotin exposure varied among the patients, all of whom had relapsed after autologous stem cell transplantation. The sample in question was peripheral blood mononuclear cells (PBMCs), obtained at baseline. These TCRs come from a human donor with classical Hodgkin lymphoma.

The rearrangement links TRBV6-6 to TRBJ1-1; TRBD1 aligns across 8 bases. The junction had 11 bases not matched to a gene; V was cut back by 4 bases and J by 4 bases. The CDR3 length is 16 residues. Germline V gives CDR1 MNHNY, CDR2 SVGAGI (reference sequence). Here the CDR3 DNA reads TGTGCCAGCAGTTTCCGGGACAGGAGGGCCAGCACTGAAGCTTTCTTT. It encodes CASSFRDRRASTEAFF.

V and J are TRBV27 and TRBJ2-7, with 8 bases identical to TRBD1. V lost 8 bases to trimming and J lost 5 bases; unmatched junction nucleotides: 8. The length of the CDR3 is 13 residues. Per the germline V gene, CDR1 is MNHEY and CDR2 is SMNVEV (reference sequence). The CDR3 is CASRTGGGDEQYF. The CDR3 nucleotides are TGTGCCAGCCGAACAGGGGGTGGGGACGAGCAGTACTTC.

The chain carries TRBV28 and TRBJ1-1; D is perhaps TRBD1 (5 bases). V lost 1 base to trimming and J lost 1 base, with 16 bases between them. The CDR3 covers 17 residues. The germline V gene has CDR1 MDHEN and CDR2 SYDVKM. CDR3 sequence (DNA): TGTGCCAGCAGTTTATATATGGGGGGGGTTAAGAACACTGAAGCTTTCTTT. Encoded protein: CASSLYMGGVKNTEAFF.

V gene TRBV28 combines with J gene TRBJ2-5; D not certain. V gave up 2 bases and J gave up 6 bases, with 1 base separating them. The CDR3 has 10 residues. The V gene's germline CDR1 is MDHEN and CDR2 SYDVKM. The chain's CDR3 is CASSLKTQYF. The CDR3 bases are TGTGCCAGCAGTTTAAAGACCCAGTACTTC.

The chain employs TRBV9 and TRBJ2-2; TRBD1 or TRBD2 may be the D gene (5 bases each). V was shortened by 0 bases and J by 0 bases, with 9 bases between the two germline ends. The CDR3 spans 16 residues. The germline CDR1 and CDR2 sequences are SGDLS and YYNGEE. The CDR3 protein is CASSVDRGSNTGELFF. The CDR3 DNA reads as TGTGCCAGCAGCGTAGATCGGGGCTCGAACACCGGGGAGCTGTTTTTT.

This clone appeared once. This CDR3 reads CASSLLGVEQNNYGYTF. In DNA, the CDR3 is TGTGCCAGTAGTCTTCTGGGGGTTGAACAGAACAACTATGGCTACACCTTC. The chain joins TRBV19 to TRBJ1-2, with D possibly TRBD1 on 5 matching bases. Trimming stripped 5 bases from V and 2 bases from J, with 21 bases between. Germline lookup yields CDR1 LNHDA and CDR2 SQIVND (reference sequence). The CDR3 contains 17 residues.

V and J are TRBV7-6 and TRBJ2-7, with 14 bases lining up with TRBD2. This CDR3 comprises 17 residues. The V segment lost 5 bases and the J segment 5 bases; nucleotides outside the gene matches: 11. CDR1 is SGHVS, CDR2 FNYEAQ, per germline. CDR3 nucleotides: TGTGCCAGCAGCCCGGGACTAGCGGGAGCTCGCTCGCACGAGCAGTACTTC. As protein: CASSPGLAGARSHEQYF.

This chain links TRBV14 with TRBJ1-5; D may be TRBD1 (5 bases). Germline V gene data show CDR1 as SGHDN and CDR2 as FVKESK. The CDR3 extends over 17 amino acids. V shed 0 bases and J shed 0 bases, with 12 bases lying between them. The CDR3 spells CASSQDIQAVSNQPQHF. The CDR3 region has the DNA TGTGCCAGCAGCCAAGATATACAGGCCGTTAGCAATCAGCCCCAGCATTTT.

The chain links TRBV5-4 to TRBJ2-3; TRBD2 aligns across 9 bases. With 0 bases clipped from V and 2 bases from J, the junction kept 7 bases outside the gene matches. CDR1 is SGHNT, CDR2 YYREEE, per germline (reference sequence). CDR3 size: 17 residues. The CDR3 loop reads CASSLGASGIYTDTQYF. The CDR3 DNA reads TGTGCCAGCAGCTTGGGAGCTAGCGGGATATACACAGATACGCAGTATTTT.

The rearrangement uses TRBV19 and TRBJ2-2; no clear D. The CDR3 is made up of 12 amino acids. CDR1 LNHDA and CDR2 SQIVND come from the germline V gene (reference sequence). The V end was cut by 5 bases, the J end by 7 bases, with 8 bases between. CDR3 loop: CASSVLLGELFF. The CDR3 nucleotides are TGTGCCAGTAGTGTTCTTCTCGGGGAGCTGTTTTTT. Supplemented by reference TRBV19 and TRBJ2-2, the full variable domain reads DGGITQSPKYLFRKEGQNVTLSCEQNLNHDAMYWYRQDPGQGLRLIYYSQIVNDFQKGDIAEGYSVSREKKESFPLTVTSAQKNPTAFYLCASSVLLGELFFGEGSRLTVL.

The V gene is TRBV5-6, the J gene TRBJ1-1, with 8 positions matching TRBD1. Germline lookup yields CDR1 SGHDT and CDR2 YYEEEE. This CDR3 comprises 17 residues. Losses at the gene ends were 0 bases for V and 4 bases for J; bases not matched to a gene: 11. The CDR3 protein is CASSLVTGGLSGTEAFF. CDR3 nucleotides: TGTGCCAGCAGCTTGGTAACAGGGGGGCTGAGCGGCACTGAAGCTTTCTTT. The full variable domain, rest sourced from reference TRBV5-6 and TRBJ1-1, is DAGVTQSPTHLIKTRGQQVTLRCSPKSGHDTVSWYQQALGQGPQFIFQYYEEEERQRGNFPDRFSGHQFPNYSSELNVNALLLGDSALYLCASSLVTGGLSGTEAFFGQGTRLTVV.

The chain employs TRBV4-1 and TRBJ1-6; possibly TRBD1 for D (6 bases). The germline V gene has CDR1 MGHRA and CDR2 YSYEKL. V dropped 0 bases and J dropped 10 bases, with 13 bases sitting between them. This CDR3 comprises 15 residues. The DNA for the CDR3 is TGCGCCAGCAGCCAAGATTGGGGGGCGCGATCACCCCTCCACTTT. Translation gives CASSQDWGARSPLHF.

The V and J genes are TRBV10-3 and TRBJ2-1; possibly TRBD2 for D (6 bases). The ends were cut back, 10 bases at V and 0 bases at J, with 13 bases in the middle. Looked up from germline, CDR1 is ENHRY and CDR2 is SYGVKD. The CDR3 is 14 amino acids. DNA for the CDR3: TGTGCCACCCGCGGGACTGGCTCCTACAATGAGCAGTTCTTC. It translates to CATRGTGSYNEQFF.

The chain combines TRBV4-1 with TRBJ2-1; no reliable D call. This CDR3 has 13 amino acids. V lost 3 bases to trimming and J lost 8 bases, with 11 bases between them. Germline-derived CDR1 and CDR2 are MGHRA and YSYEKL. The CDR3 coding sequence is TGCGCCAGCAGCCAGCCCCCTAGTTATGAGCAGTTCTTC. Translation gives CASSQPPSYEQFF.

The V gene is TRBV19, the J gene TRBJ2-7; TRBD2 matches at 11 bases. V dropped 4 bases and J dropped 3; count of bases not matched to a gene: 5. There are 15 residues in the CDR3. Germline CDR1 LNHDA, CDR2 SQIVND (reference sequence). CDR3 nucleotide sequence: TGTGCCAGTAGTACGGGTGGACTAGCGGGCTACGAGCAGTACTTC. This sequence encodes CASSTGGLAGYEQYF. Supplemented by reference TRBV19 and TRBJ2-7, the full variable domain reads DGGITQSPKYLFRKEGQNVTLSCEQNLNHDAMYWYRQDPGQGLRLIYYSQIVNDFQKGDIAEGYSVSREKKESFPLTVTSAQKNPTAFYLCASSTGGLAGYEQYFGPGTRLTVT.

CDR3 DNA sequence: TGTGCCAGTAGTATCTACACAGACCGCTATGGCTACACCTTC. Protein: CASSIYTDRYGYTF. V usage is TRBV19 and J usage is TRBJ1-2; D is uncertain. Germline V CDR1 and CDR2: LNHDA, SQIVND (reference sequence). This CDR3 is 14 amino acids long. V lost 3 bases, J lost 4 bases, and 12 bases lay in between.

This clone has just a few counts. This chain joins TRBV6-6 and TRBJ1-5; 12 positions agree with TRBD1. Per germline, CDR1 MNHNY and CDR2 SVGAGI (reference sequence). The CDR3 spans 16 residues. Trimming cost V 4 bases and J 2 bases; bases outside gene matches: 3. CDR3 coding DNA: TGTGCCAGCAGTTGGGACAGGGGGCTGGGCAATCAGCCCCAGCATTTT. Translation gives CASSWDRGLGNQPQHF.

CDR3: CATSNTGIWGAGGRETQYF. The CDR3 DNA reads as TGTGCCACCAGCAACACGGGGATCTGGGGAGCGGGGGGGCGAGAGACCCAGTACTTC. The rearrangement links TRBV15 to TRBJ2-5; 10 positions match TRBD2. J lost 4 bases, V lost 4 bases, and 18 bases had no gene match. Germline V lookup: CDR1 LNHNV, CDR2 YYDKDF (reference sequence). The CDR3 contains 19 residues.

This clone showed up just a few times. V usage is TRBV7-8 and J usage is TRBJ1-4; D ambiguous. CDR1 and CDR2 from the germline V gene are SGHVS and FQNEAQ. This CDR3 region has 14 residues. Trimming cost V 1 base and J 8 bases, with 11 bases left between them. CDR3: CASSLGRNVEKLFF. The DNA for the CDR3 is TGTGCCAGCAGCTTAGGCCGGAATGTGGAAAAACTGTTTTTT.

This chain uses TRBV2 with TRBJ1-3; TRBD1 is a possible D gene (5 bases). Trimming shortened V by 2 bases and J by 2 bases, and 13 bases separated the two germline ends. The germline V gene has CDR1 SNHLY and CDR2 FYNNEI. This CDR3 comprises 16 residues. The CDR3 DNA sequence: TGTGCCAGCAGTGAACTGGGGAGGGGAACTGGAAACACCATATATTTT. Translation gives CASSELGRGTGNTIYF.

V is TRBV19 and J is TRBJ1-4, with TRBD1 matching over 8 bases. Germline V gene data show CDR1 as LNHDA and CDR2 as SQIVND (reference sequence). The junction had 4 bases not matched to a gene; V was cut back by 5 bases and J by 2 bases. The CDR3 sequence is 15 residues long. The CDR3 protein is CASSWTGTTNEKLFF. Here the CDR3 DNA reads TGTGCCAGTAGTTGGACAGGGACTACTAATGAAAAACTGTTTTTT.

Here the CDR3 reads CASSIAGEGFYEQYF. In DNA form, the CDR3 reads TGTGCCAGTAGTATCGCCGGAGAGGGTTTCTACGAGCAGTACTTC. The chain couples TRBV19 to TRBJ2-7; tentative D call: TRBD2 (5 bases). The V gene's germline CDR1 is LNHDA and CDR2 SQIVND (reference sequence). The V end lost 3 bases, the J end lost 3 bases, and 15 bases lay between the germline ends. This CDR3 region has 15 residues.

The chain carries TRBV6-1 and TRBJ2-3, with TRBD2 as a possible D gene (5 bases). The V end was cut by 2 bases, the J end by 3 bases, with 15 bases between. Germline V gives CDR1 MNHNS, CDR2 SASEGT. The CDR3 covers 16 residues. CDR3 bases: TGTGCCAGCAGTGAACTAGCAGGACCAACAACAGATACGCAGTATTTT. Translation: CASSELAGPTTDTQYF.

The chain has TRBV6-1 and TRBJ2-3; D not certain. This CDR3 region has 13 residues. Trimming pared 0 bases from V and 2 bases from J, leaving 3 bases between. Germline CDR1 reads MNHNS; CDR2 reads SASEGT. CDR3 sequence reads: CASSEAHTDTQYF. The CDR3 DNA is TGTGCCAGCAGTGAAGCCCACACAGATACGCAGTATTTT.

V usage is TRBV9 and J usage is TRBJ1-1, with a possible D match to TRBD1 (6 bases). The CDR3 is made up of 16 amino acids. The germline V gene has CDR1 SGDLS and CDR2 YYNGEE. V dropped 0 bases and J dropped 0 bases, with 12 bases sitting between them. The CDR3 DNA reads TGTGCCAGCAGCGTAGCGGGGGGCTCGGTGAACACTGAAGCTTTCTTT. It codes for CASSVAGGSVNTEAFF.

The rearrangement joins TRBV7-2 to TRBJ2-3; 7 bases fit TRBD2. V gave up 2 bases and J gave up 2 bases; unmatched junction bases: 13. Germline lookup yields CDR1 SGHTA and CDR2 FQGNSA. The length of the CDR3 is 18 residues. CDR3 coding DNA: TGTGCCAGCAGCTTAATCCGGGACTACCAATATTTCACAGATACGCAGTATTTT. Translating it yields CASSLIRDYQYFTDTQYF.